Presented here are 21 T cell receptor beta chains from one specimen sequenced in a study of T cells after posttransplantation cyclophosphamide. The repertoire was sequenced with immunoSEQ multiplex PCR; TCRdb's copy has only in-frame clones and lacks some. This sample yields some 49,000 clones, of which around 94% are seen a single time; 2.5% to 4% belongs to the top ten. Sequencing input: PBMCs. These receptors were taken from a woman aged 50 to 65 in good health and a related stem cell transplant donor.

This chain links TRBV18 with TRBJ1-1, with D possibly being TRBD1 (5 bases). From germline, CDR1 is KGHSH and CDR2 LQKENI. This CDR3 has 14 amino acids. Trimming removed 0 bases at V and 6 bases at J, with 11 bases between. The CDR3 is CASSPPRGNSEAFF. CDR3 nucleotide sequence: TGTGCCAGCTCACCACCACGGGGGAATTCTGAAGCTTTCTTT.

In nucleotides, the CDR3 is TGTGCCAGCAGCTGGACAGGGGGCGCCTACGAGCAGTACTTC. Translating it yields CASSWTGGAYEQYF. The chain combines TRBV7-9 with TRBJ2-7, with 11 positions matching TRBD1. The ends lost 4 bases at V and 2 bases at J; junction bases unmatched: 1. Germline CDR1 SEHNR, CDR2 FQNEAQ (reference sequence). The CDR3 runs 14 residues.

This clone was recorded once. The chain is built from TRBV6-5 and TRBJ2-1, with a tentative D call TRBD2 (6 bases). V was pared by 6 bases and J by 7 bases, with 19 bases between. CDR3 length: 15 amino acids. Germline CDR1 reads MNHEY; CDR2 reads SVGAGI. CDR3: CASRPPTSPYNEQFF. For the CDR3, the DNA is TGTGCCAGCAGACCCCCTACTAGCCCATATAATGAGCAGTTCTTC.

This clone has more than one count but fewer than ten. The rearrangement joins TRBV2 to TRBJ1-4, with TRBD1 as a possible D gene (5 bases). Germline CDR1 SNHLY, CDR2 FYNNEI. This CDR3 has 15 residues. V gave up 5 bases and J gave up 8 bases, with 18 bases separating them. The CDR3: CASSSPGRGEEKLFF. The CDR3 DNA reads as TGTGCCAGCAGTTCCCCTGGGCGGGGGGAAGAAAAACTGTTTTTT.

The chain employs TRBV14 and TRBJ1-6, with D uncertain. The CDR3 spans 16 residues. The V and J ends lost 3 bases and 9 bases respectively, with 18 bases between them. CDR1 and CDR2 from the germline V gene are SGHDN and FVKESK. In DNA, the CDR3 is TGTGCCAGCAGCCACCCCGCGGGTGTTGGGAGTTCACCCCTCCACTTT. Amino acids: CASSHPAGVGSSPLHF.

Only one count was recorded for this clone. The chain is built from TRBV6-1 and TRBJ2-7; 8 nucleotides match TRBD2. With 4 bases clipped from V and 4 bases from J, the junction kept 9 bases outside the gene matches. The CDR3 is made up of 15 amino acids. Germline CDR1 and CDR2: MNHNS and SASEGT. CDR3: CASSGPVSGIYEQYF. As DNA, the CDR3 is TGTGCCAGCAGTGGACCGGTTAGCGGGATTTACGAGCAGTACTTC.

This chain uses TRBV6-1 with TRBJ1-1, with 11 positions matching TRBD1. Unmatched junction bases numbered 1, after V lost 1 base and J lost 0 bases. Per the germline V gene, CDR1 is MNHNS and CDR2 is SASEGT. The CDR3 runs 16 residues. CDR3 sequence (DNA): TGTGCCAGCAGTGAAGGGACAGGGGGCATGAACACTGAAGCTTTCTTT. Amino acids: CASSEGTGGMNTEAFF.

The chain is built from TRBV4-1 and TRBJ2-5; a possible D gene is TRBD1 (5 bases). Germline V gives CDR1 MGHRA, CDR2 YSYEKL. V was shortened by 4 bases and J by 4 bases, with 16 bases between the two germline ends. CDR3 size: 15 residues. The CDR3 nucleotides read TGCGCCAGCAGCCTACGACAGAGACCCGGAGAGACCCAGTACTTC. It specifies CASSLRQRPGETQYF.

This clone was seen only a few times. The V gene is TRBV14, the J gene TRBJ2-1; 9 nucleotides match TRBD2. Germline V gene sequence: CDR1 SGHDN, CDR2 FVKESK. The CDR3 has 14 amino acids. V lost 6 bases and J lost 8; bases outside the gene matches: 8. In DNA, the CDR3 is TGTGCCAGCAGTATGCTAGCGGGGTTTGATGAGCAGTTCTTC. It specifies CASSMLAGFDEQFF.

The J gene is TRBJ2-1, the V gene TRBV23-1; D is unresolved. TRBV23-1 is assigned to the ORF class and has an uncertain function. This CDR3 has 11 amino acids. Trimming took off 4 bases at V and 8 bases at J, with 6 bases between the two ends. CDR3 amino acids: CASSPPDEQFF. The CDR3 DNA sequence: TGCGCCAGCAGTCCCCCGGATGAGCAGTTCTTC.

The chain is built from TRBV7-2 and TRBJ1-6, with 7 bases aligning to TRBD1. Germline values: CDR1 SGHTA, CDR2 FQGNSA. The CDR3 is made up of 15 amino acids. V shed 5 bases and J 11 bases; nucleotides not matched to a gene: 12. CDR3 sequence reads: CASSRGQPKLAPLHF. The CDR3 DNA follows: TGTGCCAGCAGCCGGGGACAGCCAAAGTTGGCACCCCTCCACTTT.

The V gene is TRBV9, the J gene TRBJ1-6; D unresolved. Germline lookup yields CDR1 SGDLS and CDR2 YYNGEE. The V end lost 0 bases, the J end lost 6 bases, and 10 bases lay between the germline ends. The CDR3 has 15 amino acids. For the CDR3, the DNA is TGTGCCAGCAGCGTAGGGGCGACCCTTAATTCACCCCTCCACTTT. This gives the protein CASSVGATLNSPLHF. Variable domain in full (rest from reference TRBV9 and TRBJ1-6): DSGVTQTPKHLITATGQRVTLRCSPRSGDLSVYWYQQSLDQGLQFLIQYYNGEERAKGNILERFSAQQFPDLHSELNLSSLELGDSALYFCASSVGATLNSPLHFGNGTRLTVT.

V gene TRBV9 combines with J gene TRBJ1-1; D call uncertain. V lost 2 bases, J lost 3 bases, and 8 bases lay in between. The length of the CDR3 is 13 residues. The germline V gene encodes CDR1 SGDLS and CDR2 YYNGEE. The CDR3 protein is CASSVGADTEAFF. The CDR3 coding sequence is TGTGCCAGCAGCGTGGGAGCGGACACTGAAGCTTTCTTT. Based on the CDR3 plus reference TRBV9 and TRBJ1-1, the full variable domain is DSGVTQTPKHLITATGQRVTLRCSPRSGDLSVYWYQQSLDQGLQFLIQYYNGEERAKGNILERFSAQQFPDLHSELNLSSLELGDSALYFCASSVGADTEAFFGQGTRLTVV.

CDR3 loop: CASSLEQVLYNEQFF. DNA for the CDR3: TGTGCCAGCAGCTTAGAACAGGTTCTATACAATGAGCAGTTCTTC. V gene TRBV5-6 combines with J gene TRBJ2-1, with D perhaps matching TRBD1 (5 bases). The CDR3 runs 15 residues. V shed 2 bases and J shed 4 bases, with 13 bases lying between them. The germline V gene has CDR1 SGHDT and CDR2 YYEEEE.

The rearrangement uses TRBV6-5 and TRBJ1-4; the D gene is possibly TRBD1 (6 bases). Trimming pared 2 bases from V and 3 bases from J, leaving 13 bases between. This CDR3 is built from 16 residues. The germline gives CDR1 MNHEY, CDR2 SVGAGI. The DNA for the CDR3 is TGTGCCAGCAGTTACCACAGACAGGCCGCTAATGAAAAACTGTTTTTT. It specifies CASSYHRQAANEKLFF.

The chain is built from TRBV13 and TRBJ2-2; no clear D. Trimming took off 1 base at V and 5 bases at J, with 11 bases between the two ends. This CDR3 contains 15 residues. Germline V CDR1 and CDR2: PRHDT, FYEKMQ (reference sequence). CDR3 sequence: CASSLDIAVTGELFF. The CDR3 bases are TGTGCCAGCAGCTTAGATATTGCAGTTACCGGGGAGCTGTTTTTT.

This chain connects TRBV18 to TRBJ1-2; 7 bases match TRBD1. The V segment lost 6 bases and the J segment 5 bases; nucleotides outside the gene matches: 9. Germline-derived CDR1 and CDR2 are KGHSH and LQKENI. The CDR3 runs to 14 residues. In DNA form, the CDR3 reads TGTGCCAGCTCCCGCGGAGGGGGCGAATATGGCTACACCTTC. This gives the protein CASSRGGGEYGYTF.

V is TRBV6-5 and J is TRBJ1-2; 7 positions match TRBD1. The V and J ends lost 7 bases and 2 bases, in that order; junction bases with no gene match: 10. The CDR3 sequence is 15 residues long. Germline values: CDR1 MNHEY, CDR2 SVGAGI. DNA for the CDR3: TGTGCCAGCACCACGCGACAGGGCTTAAACTATGGCTACACCTTC. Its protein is CASTTRQGLNYGYTF.

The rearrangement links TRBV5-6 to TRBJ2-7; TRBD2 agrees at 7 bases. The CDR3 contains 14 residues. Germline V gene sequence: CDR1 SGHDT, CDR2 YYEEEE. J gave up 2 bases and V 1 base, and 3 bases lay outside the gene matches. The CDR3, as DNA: TGTGCCAGCAGCTTGACGGGGGGAACCTACGAGCAGTACTTC. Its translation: CASSLTGGTYEQYF.

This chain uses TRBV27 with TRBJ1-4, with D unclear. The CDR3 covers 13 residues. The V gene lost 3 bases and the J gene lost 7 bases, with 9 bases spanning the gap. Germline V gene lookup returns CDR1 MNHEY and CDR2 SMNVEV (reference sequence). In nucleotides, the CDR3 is TGTGCCAGCAGTTTCCAGGAAGGTGAAAAACTGTTTTTT. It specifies CASSFQEGEKLFF.

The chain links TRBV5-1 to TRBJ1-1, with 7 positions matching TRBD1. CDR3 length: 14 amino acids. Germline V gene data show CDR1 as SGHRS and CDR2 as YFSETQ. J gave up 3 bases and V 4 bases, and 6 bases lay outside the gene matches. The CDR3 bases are TGCGCCAGCAGCGCGGACAGGAGAGACACTGAAGCTTTCTTT. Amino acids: CASSADRRDTEAFF.